These 31 T cell receptor beta chains share one sample of origin, sequenced in a study of cytomegalovirus exposure and HLA in healthy donors. PCR was performed using 60 Vbeta and 13 Jbeta primers. Generated by immunoSEQ multiplex PCR, the TCRdb table keeps only in-frame clones and is missing some. The data contain just over 85,000 clones, roughly 70% of them seen just once; the ten biggest clones take up 3% to 3.5%. Sequenced input: PBMCs. All receptors derive from a man between 40 and 49 years old in good health and CMV-seronegative.

V is TRBV29-1 and J is TRBJ2-7; possible D gene TRBD1, 5 bases. V was trimmed by 5 bases and J by 0 bases, leaving 8 bases between them. Germline V lookup: CDR1 SQVTM, CDR2 ANQGSEA. The CDR3 is 12 residues long. The CDR3 here is CSVQGGSYEQYF. CDR3 bases: TGCAGCGTTCAGGGTGGCTCCTACGAGCAGTACTTC.

This clone was found a few times. The rearrangement joins TRBV7-9 to TRBJ2-1; 12 nucleotides line up with TRBD2. Per germline, CDR1 SEHNR and CDR2 FQNEAQ (reference sequence). This CDR3 has 15 amino acids. The J segment lost 9 bases and the V segment lost 7 bases, leaving 10 bases of the junction unmatched. CDR3 DNA sequence: TGTGCCAGCACCCCGCCTAGCGGGGGGGCCCTTGAGCAGTTCTTC. Encoded protein: CASTPPSGGALEQFF.

The chain links TRBV6-1 to TRBJ1-5; TRBD1 agrees at 8 bases. After removal of 3 bases from V and 4 bases from J, the junction contained 2 bases not matched to a gene. Germline V CDR1 and CDR2: MNHNS, SASEGT. The CDR3 totals 14 residues. The CDR3 loop is CASSDRGLNQPQHF. The CDR3 nucleotides are TGTGCCAGCAGTGACAGGGGGCTGAATCAGCCCCAGCATTTT.

J is TRBJ2-5 and V is TRBV5-4; TRBD1 aligns across 9 bases. CDR1 and CDR2 from the germline V gene are SGHNT and YYREEE (reference sequence). V lost 4 bases and J lost 4; bases outside the gene matches: 5. The CDR3 has 14 residues. CDR3: CASSLQGARETQYF. The CDR3 DNA is TGTGCCAGCAGCCTACAGGGGGCGCGAGAGACCCAGTACTTC.

This clone came up a few times. The chain combines TRBV6-1 with TRBJ1-1, with D maybe TRBD1 (5 bases). Germline V lookup: CDR1 MNHNS, CDR2 SASEGT. Trimming took off 3 bases at V and 4 bases at J, with 9 bases between the two ends. The length of the CDR3 is 13 residues. As DNA, the CDR3 is TGTGCCAGCAGTGAGGGGGGAGTCACTGAAGCTTTCTTT. Translated: CASSEGGVTEAFF.

The chain joins TRBV2 to TRBJ2-7, with 7 bases identical to TRBD2. Germline V gene data show CDR1 as SNHLY and CDR2 as FYNNEI. V shed 6 bases, J shed 6 bases, and the junction held 8 bases outside the gene matches. This CDR3 region has 13 residues. CDR3 DNA sequence: TGTGCCAGCAGACTTGGGGAGGGTGGCGAGCAGTACTTC. Translation: CASRLGEGGEQYF. The complete variable domain, with remaining parts taken from reference TRBV2 and TRBJ2-7, reads EPEVTQTPSHQVTQMGQEVILRCVPISNHLYFYWYRQILGQKVEFLVSFYNNEISEKSEIFDDQFSVERPDGSNFTLKIRSTKLEDSAMYFCASRLGEGGEQYFGPGTRLTVT.

The chain links TRBV7-8 to TRBJ1-3, with TRBD1 matching 9 bases. The germline V gene has CDR1 SGHVS and CDR2 FQNEAQ. The CDR3 has 16 residues. The V segment lost 6 bases and the J segment 1 base; nucleotides outside the gene matches: 7. CDR3 bases: TGTGCCAGCAGGCCTTACAGGGGGCGTTCTGGAAACACCATATATTTT. Translated: CASRPYRGRSGNTIYF. The variable domain in full, completed from reference TRBV7-8 and TRBJ1-3, reads GAGVSQSPRYKVAKRGQDVALRCDPISGHVSLFWYQQALGQGPEFLTYFQNEAQLDKSGLPSDRFFAERPEGSVSTLKIQRTQQEDSAVYLCASRPYRGRSGNTIYFGEGSWLTVV.

The rearrangement uses TRBV9 and TRBJ2-7; perhaps TRBD1 as D (5 bases). Trimming cost V 3 bases and J 2 bases, with 15 bases left between them. The CDR3 length is 15 residues. Per the germline V gene, CDR1 is SGDLS and CDR2 is YYNGEE. CDR3 residues: CASSEGPGYTYEQYF. In DNA form, the CDR3 reads TGTGCCAGCAGCGAGGGCCCAGGGTACACCTACGAGCAGTACTTC.

This sequence joins TRBV19 and TRBJ1-4; D is uncertain. Germline V lookup: CDR1 LNHDA, CDR2 SQIVND (reference sequence). V dropped 3 bases and J dropped 8 bases, with 10 bases sitting between them. The CDR3 totals 13 residues. Here the CDR3 reads CASSMMGGEKLFF. CDR3 bases: TGTGCCAGTAGTATGATGGGCGGGGAAAAACTGTTTTTT.

The genes are TRBV15 and TRBJ1-4; 9 nucleotides agree with TRBD1. Germline trimming cut 11 bases from V and 6 bases from J; bases unmatched to any gene: 13. The CDR3 spans 15 residues. In germline, CDR1 is LNHNV, CDR2 YYDKDF (reference sequence). The DNA for the CDR3 is TGTGCCTCAGGTAACAGGGGGCAACTCTATGAAAAACTGTTTTTT. Amino acids: CASGNRGQLYEKLFF.

This chain links TRBV19 with TRBJ1-5; D is uncertain. Trimming cost V 3 bases and J 7 bases, with 13 bases left between them. The CDR3 covers 14 residues. CDR1 is LNHDA and CDR2 is SQIVND in the germline V gene (reference sequence). The CDR3 DNA reads as TGTGCCAGTAGTATTGAGGGCGCGGAGCAGCCCCAGCATTTT. Its protein product is CASSIEGAEQPQHF.

Concerning this clone: Other DNA sequences in this specimen translate into the identical CDR3. The chain employs TRBV27 and TRBJ2-7, with 9 bases identical to TRBD1. The V and J ends lost 4 bases and 4 bases, in that order; junction bases with no gene match: 2. Germline V gene sequence: CDR1 MNHEY, CDR2 SMNVEV (reference sequence). The CDR3 consists of 13 residues. CDR3 in DNA: TGTGCCAGCAGTTCGGGACAGGGTTACGAGCAGTACTTC. It encodes CASSSGQGYEQYF.

This chain connects TRBV28 to TRBJ1-1, with TRBD1 matching over 10 bases. This CDR3 is built from 15 residues. Losses at the gene ends were 5 bases for V and 6 bases for J; bases not matched to a gene: 9. Germline V lookup: CDR1 MDHEN, CDR2 SYDVKM. CDR3 region: CASSILTGGAAEAFF. Here the CDR3 DNA reads TGTGCCAGCAGTATCCTGACAGGGGGCGCCGCTGAAGCTTTCTTT.

Here the CDR3 reads CATMRQGVYEQYF. The CDR3 DNA reads as TGTGCCACTATGAGACAGGGGGTCTACGAGCAGTACTTC. J is TRBJ2-7 and V is TRBV6-5; 9 bases line up with TRBD1. The CDR3 has 13 amino acids. Germline assignment: CDR1 MNHEY and CDR2 SVGAGI. V trimming: 10 bases; J trimming: 3 bases; junction bases outside the gene matches: 7.

V and J are TRBV28 and TRBJ1-1; D not certain. This CDR3 has 17 amino acids. Germline V lookup: CDR1 MDHEN, CDR2 SYDVKM. With 2 bases removed from V and 1 base from J, the gap between germline ends came to 17 bases. The CDR3 is CASSLAWVRGTNTEAFF. The CDR3 DNA reads as TGTGCCAGCAGTTTAGCCTGGGTTCGGGGAACGAACACTGAAGCTTTCTTT. The full variable domain, its missing parts supplied by reference TRBV28 and TRBJ1-1, is DVKVTQSSRYLVKRTGEKVFLECVQDMDHENMFWYRQDPGLGLRLIYFSYDVKMKEKGDIPEGYSVSREKKERFSLILESASTNQTSMYLCASSLAWVRGTNTEAFFGQGTRLTVV.

V is TRBV28 and J is TRBJ1-1; TRBD1 agrees at 11 bases. The CDR3 totals 17 residues. The germline V gene encodes CDR1 MDHEN and CDR2 SYDVKM. Losses at the gene ends were 5 bases for V and 0 bases for J; bases not matched to a gene: 8. This chain's CDR3 is CASSPSGQGAVNTEAFF. The DNA for the CDR3 is TGTGCCAGCAGTCCCTCCGGACAGGGGGCCGTGAACACTGAAGCTTTCTTT.

This clone was seen a handful of times. The J gene is TRBJ1-2, the V gene TRBV30; 8 nucleotides line up with TRBD1. The germline gives CDR1 GTSNPN, CDR2 SVGIG (reference sequence). Trimming took 7 bases from V and 14 from J; bases not matched to a gene: 12. This CDR3 contains 11 residues. Here the CDR3 reads CASKTTGAKTF. CDR3 sequence (DNA): TGTGCCTCGAAAACGACAGGGGCCAAAACCTTC.

This chain uses TRBV9 with TRBJ1-2, with a weak D call TRBD1 (6 bases). The germline V and J ends were trimmed by 3 bases and 2 bases, with 14 bases remaining between them. Germline CDR1 SGDLS, CDR2 YYNGEE. This CDR3 has 15 residues. CDR3 amino acids: CASSGATGHNYGYTF. Written as DNA, the CDR3 is TGTGCCAGCAGCGGCGCTACGGGACACAACTATGGCTACACCTTC.

The V and J genes are TRBV7-9 and TRBJ2-7; D might be TRBD1 (5 bases). CDR3 length: 15 amino acids. Trimming removed 2 bases at V and 0 bases at J, with 11 bases between. The germline CDR1 and CDR2 sequences are SEHNR and FQNEAQ (reference sequence). Here the CDR3 reads CASSLWGTDSYEQYF. In DNA, the CDR3 is TGTGCCAGCAGCTTATGGGGCACGGACTCCTACGAGCAGTACTTC.

This clone was counted a few times. The chain joins TRBV7-3 to TRBJ2-1, with 9 bases fitting TRBD1. With V trimmed by 5 bases and J by 0 bases, 2 bases remained unmatched. CDR3 length: 15 amino acids. The V gene's germline CDR1 is SGHTA and CDR2 FQGTGA. The CDR3 nucleotides are TGTGCCAGCAGCCTACAGGGGGCCTCCTACAATGAGCAGTTCTTC. Its translation is CASSLQGASYNEQFF. The complete variable domain, with remaining parts taken from reference TRBV7-3 and TRBJ2-1, reads GAGVSQTPSNKVTEKGKYVELRCDPISGHTALYWYRQSLGQGPEFLIYFQGTGAADDSGLPNDRFFAVRPEGSVSTLKIQRTERGDSAVYLCASSLQGASYNEQFFGPGTRLTVL.

The chain has TRBV5-1 and TRBJ2-1; 7 bases fit TRBD1. The CDR3 has 13 residues. Germline trimming cut 6 bases from V and 3 bases from J; bases unmatched to any gene: 3. CDR1 is SGHRS, CDR2 YFSETQ, per germline. The CDR3 region has the DNA TGCGCCAGCAACCGGGACAGCTACAATGAGCAGTTCTTC. Protein product: CASNRDSYNEQFF.

The genes are TRBV15 and TRBJ2-3; 10 nucleotides match TRBD1. Germline assignment: CDR1 LNHNV and CDR2 YYDKDF (reference sequence). There are 14 residues in the CDR3. V shed 6 bases, J shed 3 bases, and the junction held 3 bases outside the gene matches. The DNA of the CDR3 is TGTGCCACCAGGGGGACAGGGGATACAGATACGCAGTATTTT. It translates to CATRGTGDTDTQYF.

The rearrangement links TRBV28 to TRBJ2-3; 11 nucleotides match TRBD2. Germline V lookup: CDR1 MDHEN, CDR2 SYDVKM. CDR3 size: 16 residues. After removal of 8 bases from V and 5 bases from J, the junction contained 12 bases not matched to a gene. For the CDR3, the DNA is TGTGCCAGCTCACTTGGTAGCGGGGGGGCTGGAGATACGCAGTATTTT. This translates into CASSLGSGGAGDTQYF.

The CDR3 region has the DNA TGTGCCAGCAGCCCCCCGGGACAGGGGAGAAACATTCAGTACTTC. It is translated as CASSPPGQGRNIQYF. The genes are TRBV7-3 and TRBJ2-4; TRBD1 aligns across 10 bases. From germline, CDR1 is SGHTA and CDR2 FQGTGA. CDR3 length equals 15 residues. The V and J ends lost 5 bases and 6 bases, in that order; junction bases with no gene match: 7.

This sequence joins TRBV4-1 and TRBJ1-3; TRBD1 matches 9 bases. CDR1 is MGHRA, CDR2 YSYEKL, per germline. V was clipped by 4 bases and J by 8 bases; unmatched bases: 6. CDR3 length equals 14 residues. CDR3 protein: CASSPGQGQDTIYF. CDR3 bases: TGCGCCAGCAGCCCGGGACAGGGCCAGGACACCATATATTTT.

The genes are TRBV4-3 and TRBJ1-1; maybe TRBD1 (5 bases). CDR1 LGHNA and CDR2 YSLEER come from the germline V gene. The CDR3 length is 18 residues. V gave up 4 bases and J gave up 7 bases, with 28 bases separating them. As DNA, the CDR3 is TGCGCCAGCAGCCTCCACACCTCCACCGGGGACTATGGGGGTGAAGCTTTCTTT. It yields the protein CASSLHTSTGDYGGEAFF.

The gene calls are TRBV5-1 and TRBJ1-3; no clear D. With 2 bases removed from V and 0 bases from J, the gap between germline ends came to 9 bases. Germline-derived CDR1 and CDR2 are SGHRS and YFSETQ. This CDR3 comprises 15 residues. CDR3 residues: CASSFGGLSGNTIYF. Written as DNA, the CDR3 is TGCGCCAGCAGCTTTGGAGGCCTCTCTGGAAACACCATATATTTT. The entire variable domain, with the rest obtained from reference TRBV5-1 and TRBJ1-3, is as follows: KAGVTQTPRYLIKTRGQQVTLSCSPISGHRSVSWYQQTPGQGLQFLFEYFSETQRNKGNFPGRFSGRQFSNSRSEMNVSTLELGDSALYLCASSFGGLSGNTIYFGEGSWLTVV.

This clone was detected only once. The genes are TRBV2 and TRBJ1-1; maybe TRBD1 (6 bases). This CDR3 comprises 16 residues. CDR1 SNHLY and CDR2 FYNNEI come from the germline V gene. V lost 6 bases, J lost 1 base, and 18 bases lay in between. CDR3 loop: CASSESAGTTNTEAFF. The CDR3 DNA reads TGTGCCAGCAGCGAGAGCGCCGGGACAACGAACACTGAAGCTTTCTTT. Variable domain in full (rest from reference TRBV2 and TRBJ1-1): EPEVTQTPSHQVTQMGQEVILRCVPISNHLYFYWYRQILGQKVEFLVSFYNNEISEKSEIFDDQFSVERPDGSNFTLKIRSTKLEDSAMYFCASSESAGTTNTEAFFGQGTRLTVV.

The rearrangement links TRBV7-3 to TRBJ2-1, with 14 bases fitting TRBD2. The V and J ends lost 6 bases and 6 bases, in that order; junction bases with no gene match: 4. Per the germline V gene, CDR1 is SGHTA and CDR2 is FQGTGA. This CDR3 is built from 15 residues. The CDR3: CASRVGLAGGNEQFF. The CDR3 DNA is TGTGCCAGCAGGGTTGGACTAGCGGGGGGCAATGAGCAGTTCTTC.

This chain joins TRBV5-1 and TRBJ2-5; 11 bases fit TRBD1. Losses at the gene ends were 3 bases for V and 4 bases for J; bases not matched to a gene: 8. This CDR3 comprises 16 residues. Germline V CDR1 and CDR2: SGHRS, YFSETQ. CDR3 bases: TGCGCCAGCAGCTCCTCCCCCGGGACAGGGGGAGAGACCCAGTACTTC. Translation: CASSSSPGTGGETQYF.

This clone has just a few counts. The chain uses TRBV14 and TRBJ1-2; D is ambiguous. The CDR3 sequence is 14 residues long. The V end lost 0 bases, the J end lost 5 bases, and 10 bases lay between the germline ends. Germline V CDR1 and CDR2: SGHDN, FVKESK. The CDR3 sequence is CASSQDTRSYGYTF. CDR3 nucleotide sequence: TGTGCCAGCAGCCAAGATACCCGGTCATATGGCTACACCTTC. Combining the CDR3 with reference TRBV14 and TRBJ1-2 gives the whole variable domain EAGVTQFPSHSVIEKGQTVTLRCDPISGHDNLYWYRRVMGKEIKFLLHFVKESKQDESGMPNNRFLAERTGGTYSTLKVQPAELEDSGVYFCASSQDTRSYGYTFGSGTRLTVV.